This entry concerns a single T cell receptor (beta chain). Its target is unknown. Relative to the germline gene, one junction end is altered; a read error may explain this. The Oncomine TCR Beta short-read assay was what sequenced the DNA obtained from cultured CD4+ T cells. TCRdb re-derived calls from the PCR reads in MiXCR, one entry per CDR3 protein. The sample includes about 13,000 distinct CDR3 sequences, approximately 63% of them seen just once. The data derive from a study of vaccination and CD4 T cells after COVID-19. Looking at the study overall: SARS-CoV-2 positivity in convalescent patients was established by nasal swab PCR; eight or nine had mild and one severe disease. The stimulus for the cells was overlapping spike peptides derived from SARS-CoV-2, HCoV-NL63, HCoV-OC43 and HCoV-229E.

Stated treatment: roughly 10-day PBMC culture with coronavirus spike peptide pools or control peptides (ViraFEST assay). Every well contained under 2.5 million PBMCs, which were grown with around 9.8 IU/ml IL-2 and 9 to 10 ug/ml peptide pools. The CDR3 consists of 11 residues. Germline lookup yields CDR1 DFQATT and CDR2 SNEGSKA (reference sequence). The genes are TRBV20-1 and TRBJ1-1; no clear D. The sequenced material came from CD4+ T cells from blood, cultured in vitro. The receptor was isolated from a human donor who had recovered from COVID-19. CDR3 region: CGARVGLEAFF. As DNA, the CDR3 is TGCGGTGCTAGAGTGGGCCTTGAAGCTTTCTTT.